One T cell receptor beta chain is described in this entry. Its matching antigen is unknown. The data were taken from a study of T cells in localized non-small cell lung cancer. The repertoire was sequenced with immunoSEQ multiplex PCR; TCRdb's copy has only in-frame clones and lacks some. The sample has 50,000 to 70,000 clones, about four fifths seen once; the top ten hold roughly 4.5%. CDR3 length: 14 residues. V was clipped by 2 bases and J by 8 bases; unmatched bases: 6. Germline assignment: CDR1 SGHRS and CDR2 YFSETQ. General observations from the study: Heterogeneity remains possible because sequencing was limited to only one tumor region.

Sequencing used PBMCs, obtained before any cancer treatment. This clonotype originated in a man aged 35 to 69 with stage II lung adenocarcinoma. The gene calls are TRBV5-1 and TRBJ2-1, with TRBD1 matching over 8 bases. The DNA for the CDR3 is TGCGCCAGCAGCTTAGGACAGGGCAGGGATGAGCAGTTCTTC. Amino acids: CASSLGQGRDEQFF. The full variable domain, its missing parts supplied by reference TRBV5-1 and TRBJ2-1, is KAGVTQTPRYLIKTRGQQVTLSCSPISGHRSVSWYQQTPGQGLQFLFEYFSETQRNKGNFPGRFSGRQFSNSRSEMNVSTLELGDSALYLCASSLGQGRDEQFFGPGTRLTVL.